This T cell receptor beta chain stems from a study of T cell responses to AZD1222 COVID-19 vaccine. Generated by immunoSEQ multiplex PCR, the TCRdb table keeps only in-frame clones and is missing some. The data hold 53,000 or so clones, with approximately 85% observed a single time. This CDR3 contains 16 residues. After removal of 3 bases from V and 4 bases from J, the junction contained 12 bases not matched to a gene. From germline, CDR1 is GTSNPN and CDR2 SVGIG (reference sequence). The material sequenced was peripheral blood, taken on day 0 of MenACWY control vaccination. This TCR was recovered from an adult in good health. The chain employs TRBV30 and TRBJ1-2, with TRBD1 identical over 9 bases. This chain's CDR3 is CAWRGTGRADGYGYTF. The CDR3 coding sequence is TGTGCCTGGAGGGGGACAGGGCGCGCGGACGGCTATGGCTACACCTTC.